The 28 T cell receptor beta chains below were found in one sample sequenced in a study of blood T cell repertoires in COVID-19. The protocol was immunoSEQ multiplex PCR, while the TCRdb copy is restricted to in-frame clones and leaves out a portion. This table holds roughly 260,000 clones, less than 90% found once. Sequenced sample: peripheral blood. The receptors come from a man aged 60 to 75 who had recovered from COVID-19.

This clone was detected once. This chain links TRBV27 with TRBJ2-5, with TRBD1 as a possible D gene (6 bases). V lost 2 bases and J 1 base, leaving 14 bases between the germline ends. Germline assignment: CDR1 MNHEY and CDR2 SMNVEV (reference sequence). The CDR3 is 16 amino acids. The CDR3 spells CASSLARGRTQETQYF. CDR3 bases: TGTGCCAGCAGTTTAGCCAGGGGAAGAACCCAAGAGACCCAGTACTTC.

This clone showed up just once. The V and J genes are TRBV6-6 and TRBJ2-5; TRBD2 might be the D (6 bases). The V and J ends lost 0 bases and 3 bases respectively, with 14 bases between them. This CDR3 has 16 residues. The V gene's germline CDR1 is MNHNY and CDR2 SVGAGI (reference sequence). This chain's CDR3 is CASSYSKTRWKETQYF. The CDR3 bases are TGTGCCAGCAGTTACTCGAAGACTAGATGGAAAGAGACCCAGTACTTC.

CDR3 residues: CASSTPGTGANVLTF. DNA of the CDR3: TGTGCCAGCAGCACCCCTGGCACCGGGGCCAACGTCCTGACTTTC. The rearrangement uses TRBV9 and TRBJ2-6, with D uncertain. This CDR3 is 15 amino acids long. V was trimmed by 4 bases and J by 4 bases, leaving 12 bases between them. CDR1 is SGDLS, CDR2 YYNGEE, per germline.

J is TRBJ1-4 and V is TRBV5-8; D remains unclear. The CDR3 is made up of 13 amino acids. The V gene lost 3 bases and the J gene lost 5 bases, with 8 bases spanning the gap. The germline V gene has CDR1 SGHTS and CDR2 YDEGEE. The CDR3 DNA sequence: TGTGCCAGCAGCTCCGGGAGGAATGAAAAACTGTTTTTT. Its translation is CASSSGRNEKLFF.

This chain joins TRBV4-1 and TRBJ2-5; 10 bases are a match to TRBD2. Germline V gives CDR1 MGHRA, CDR2 YSYEKL. The J segment lost 1 base and the V segment lost 5 bases, leaving 4 bases of the junction unmatched. The length of the CDR3 is 15 residues. The CDR3 is CASSNSGGPQETQYF. DNA for the CDR3: TGCGCCAGCAGCAATAGCGGGGGGCCCCAAGAGACCCAGTACTTC.

The chain employs TRBV7-8 and TRBJ2-1, with 12 positions matching TRBD2. V lost 5 bases, J lost 4 bases, and 3 bases stayed unmatched. The CDR3 has 15 amino acids. Germline assignment: CDR1 SGHVS and CDR2 FQNEAQ. CDR3 loop: CASSHTSGGYNEQFF. CDR3 nucleotide sequence: TGTGCCAGCAGCCACACTAGCGGGGGGTACAATGAGCAGTTCTTC.

This chain joins TRBV7-3 and TRBJ2-5; 11 nucleotides agree with TRBD2. The CDR3 has 18 amino acids. CDR1 is SGHTA and CDR2 is FQGTGA in the germline V gene. V lost 2 bases, J lost 2 bases, and 10 bases stayed unmatched. The CDR3, as DNA: TGTGCCAGCAGCTTAGCCTTCCTAGCGGGGGGTCAACAAGAGACCCAGTACTTC. Translated, it gives CASSLAFLAGGQQETQYF.

This chain connects TRBV13 to TRBJ2-1; D possibly corresponds to TRBD2 (5 bases). V was trimmed by 5 bases and J by 8 bases, leaving 19 bases between them. There are 15 residues in the CDR3. The germline V gene encodes CDR1 PRHDT and CDR2 FYEKMQ (reference sequence). The CDR3 DNA reads as TGTGCCAGCAGCCAGATCGGACCCGGGAAGGATGAGCAGTTCTTC. It translates to CASSQIGPGKDEQFF.

This clone was recorded once. The rearrangement links TRBV7-9 to TRBJ1-6, with a weak D call TRBD1 (6 bases). This CDR3 region has 16 residues. V was pared by 1 base and J by 5 bases, with 12 bases between. Germline V gives CDR1 SEHNR, CDR2 FQNEAQ (reference sequence). This CDR3 is CASSLEGHRDNSPLHF. The CDR3 region has the DNA TGTGCCAGCAGCTTAGAAGGACACAGGGATAATTCACCCCTCCACTTT.

The CDR3 loop is CASSLGHYEQYF. The CDR3 DNA sequence: TGTGCCAGTAGTCTCGGACATTACGAGCAGTACTTC. V is TRBV19 and J is TRBJ2-7, with D maybe TRBD1 (5 bases). Deletions cut 5 bases from V and 4 bases from J, with 9 bases between. Germline values: CDR1 LNHDA, CDR2 SQIVND (reference sequence). The CDR3 sequence is 12 residues long. Variable domain in full (rest from reference TRBV19 and TRBJ2-7): DGGITQSPKYLFRKEGQNVTLSCEQNLNHDAMYWYRQDPGQGLRLIYYSQIVNDFQKGDIAEGYSVSREKKESFPLTVTSAQKNPTAFYLCASSLGHYEQYFGPGTRLTVT.

CDR3 region: CASSEISVSTEAFF. The CDR3 region has the DNA TGTGCCAGCAGTGAAATCTCTGTCAGCACTGAAGCTTTCTTT. V is TRBV6-1 and J is TRBJ1-1; D is ambiguous. The CDR3 sequence is 14 residues long. Looked up from germline, CDR1 is MNHNS and CDR2 is SASEGT. The germline V and J ends were trimmed by 2 bases and 4 bases, with 11 bases remaining between them.

This chain connects TRBV14 to TRBJ2-1; D is possibly TRBD1 (6 bases). Trimming cost V 2 bases and J 7 bases, with 6 bases left between them. Germline V gives CDR1 SGHDN, CDR2 FVKESK. This CDR3 has 12 amino acids. DNA for the CDR3: TGTGCCAGCAGCCAACAGGGGAATGAGCAGTTCTTC. Its translation is CASSQQGNEQFF.

The genes are TRBV7-9 and TRBJ1-4; tentatively, D is TRBD1 (5 bases). This CDR3 spans 16 amino acids. V was clipped by 5 bases and J by 3 bases, with 16 bases between them. Germline V lookup: CDR1 SEHNR, CDR2 FQNEAQ (reference sequence). The CDR3 is CASSIERGRSNEKLFF. The CDR3 DNA is TGTGCCAGCAGCATTGAGCGGGGGAGGTCTAATGAAAAACTGTTTTTT.

V is TRBV21-1 and J is TRBJ2-3; the table names TRBD1, a call not compared with the DNA. TRBV21-1 is a documented pseudogene. The CDR3 extends over 16 amino acids. The CDR3 region is CASSKVTGSGTDTQYF. In DNA form, the CDR3 reads TGTGCCAGCAGCAAAGTTACAGGGTCGGGCACAGATACGCAGTATTTT.

The chain recombines TRBV6-1 with TRBJ2-7; no clear D gene. CDR1 MNHNS and CDR2 SASEGT come from the germline V gene. CDR3 length: 13 amino acids. Trimming removed 1 base at V and 5 bases at J, with 9 bases between. CDR3 DNA sequence: TGTGCCAGCAGTGAAGGGTCTGAGAACGAGCAGTACTTC. The encoded protein is CASSEGSENEQYF.

The J gene is TRBJ1-6, the V gene TRBV30, with D possibly TRBD1 on 5 matching bases. Trimming took 8 bases from V and 0 from J, leaving 11 bases between them. Germline CDR1 GTSNPN, CDR2 SVGIG (reference sequence). CDR3 size: 14 residues. The chain's CDR3 is CALTVSSYNSPLHF. Written as DNA, the CDR3 is TGTGCCCTGACAGTGAGCTCCTATAATTCACCCCTCCACTTT.

This clone has just one count. The rearrangement links TRBV18 to TRBJ2-7; D gene ambiguous. CDR1 and CDR2 (germline): KGHSH, LQKENI. The CDR3 loop spans 16 amino acids. Trimming cost V 0 bases and J 0 bases, with 12 bases left between them. CDR3: CASSPPSRVYSYEQYF. CDR3 DNA sequence: TGTGCCAGCTCACCACCCAGTCGGGTTTACTCCTACGAGCAGTACTTC.

This clone has just one count. The identical CDR3 is also encoded by other nucleotide sequences in the sample. The chain couples TRBV6-5 to TRBJ2-3, with 13 bases matching TRBD2. From germline, CDR1 is MNHEY and CDR2 SVGAGI. V shed 5 bases and J 4 bases; nucleotides not matched to a gene: 3. The CDR3 spans 15 residues. The CDR3 DNA reads as TGTGCCAGCAGTAGACTAGCGGGGGGCCCAGATACGCAGTATTTT. Protein product: CASSRLAGGPDTQYF.

This chain uses TRBV19 with TRBJ2-2, with 7 positions matching TRBD1. This CDR3 comprises 15 residues. V shed 4 bases and J 3 bases; nucleotides not matched to a gene: 5. In germline, CDR1 is LNHDA, CDR2 SQIVND (reference sequence). The CDR3 coding sequence is TGTGCCAGTAGTAGGACAGGACTGGACACCGGGGAGCTGTTTTTT. This gives the protein CASSRTGLDTGELFF.

The chain is built from TRBV30 and TRBJ2-5; no firm D call. The germline V gene has CDR1 GTSNPN and CDR2 SVGIG (reference sequence). The CDR3 sequence is 12 residues long. V dropped 8 bases and J dropped 4 bases, with 14 bases sitting between them. This chain's CDR3 is CAGVNLAETQYF. The CDR3, as DNA: TGTGCCGGGGTAAACCTGGCAGAGACCCAGTACTTC.

This clone was seen a few times. This sequence joins TRBV5-1 and TRBJ1-3; D call uncertain. This CDR3 spans 12 amino acids. The germline V gene encodes CDR1 SGHRS and CDR2 YFSETQ. Trimming stripped 5 bases from V and 4 bases from J, with 7 bases between. The CDR3 DNA reads as TGCGCCAGCAGGGGCACGGGAAACACCATATATTTT. Protein sequence: CASRGTGNTIYF.

The rearrangement links TRBV10-3 to TRBJ1-5; 9 nucleotides line up with TRBD1. After removal of 6 bases from V and 0 bases from J, the junction contained 3 bases not matched to a gene. The length of the CDR3 is 15 residues. Germline CDR1 and CDR2: ENHRY and SYGVKD. The CDR3: CAIRPGQGSNQPQHF. The CDR3 coding sequence is TGTGCCATCAGACCGGGACAGGGTAGCAATCAGCCCCAGCATTTT.

The J gene is TRBJ1-2, the V gene TRBV29-1; 8 nucleotides agree with TRBD1. The germline gives CDR1 SQVTM, CDR2 ANQGSEA. V dropped 0 bases and J dropped 4; count of bases not matched to a gene: 16. This CDR3 comprises 18 residues. The CDR3 DNA reads as TGCAGCGTTGAAGATTTCTCATTTCAGAACAGGGGGGGCTATGGCTACACCTTC. Its translation is CSVEDFSFQNRGGYGYTF.

Here the CDR3 DNA reads TGCACCAGCAGCCAAGAGAGGAGCGGAACCGCGCAAGAGACCCAGTACTTC. This translates into CTSSQERSGTAQETQYF. The V call is TRBV1, the J call TRBJ2-5; the listed D gene, TRBD2, was not tested against the DNA. TRBV1 is reported as a pseudogene. The CDR3 covers 17 residues.

This chain connects TRBV30 to TRBJ1-3; TRBD1 agrees at 8 bases. The CDR3 extends over 16 amino acids. J lost 3 bases, V lost 1 base, and 8 bases had no gene match. The germline V gene encodes CDR1 GTSNPN and CDR2 SVGIG (reference sequence). The CDR3 DNA reads as TGTGCCTGGAGTGGAGACGACAGGGGAGGTGGAAACACCATATATTTT. It encodes CAWSGDDRGGGNTIYF.

The genes are TRBV20-1 and TRBJ2-1, with 9 bases lining up with TRBD2. V lost 3 bases and J lost 3; bases outside the gene matches: 9. The CDR3 is made up of 16 amino acids. In germline, CDR1 is DFQATT, CDR2 SNEGSKA (reference sequence). The CDR3 region has the DNA TGCAGTGCTAGTCCGGGACTAGCCCCTTTCTACAATGAGCAGTTCTTC. As protein: CSASPGLAPFYNEQFF.

J is TRBJ1-5 and V is TRBV7-9, with 8 bases aligning to TRBD1. This CDR3 is 14 amino acids long. V shed 5 bases, J shed 2 bases, and the junction held 2 bases outside the gene matches. CDR1 and CDR2 from the germline V gene are SEHNR and FQNEAQ (reference sequence). CDR3 residues: CASSTDRGNQPQHF. CDR3 DNA: TGTGCCAGCAGCACGGACAGGGGCAATCAGCCCCAGCATTTT.

The table lists this clone with a count of one. The chain recombines TRBV14 with TRBJ1-1; D gene unclear. This CDR3 contains 13 residues. Germline CDR1 is SGHDN and CDR2 is FVKESK. V dropped 4 bases and J dropped 4 bases, with 10 bases sitting between them. The CDR3 bases are TGTGCCAGCAGCCGAATCCGACTCACTGAAGCTTTCTTT. This encodes CASSRIRLTEAFF.